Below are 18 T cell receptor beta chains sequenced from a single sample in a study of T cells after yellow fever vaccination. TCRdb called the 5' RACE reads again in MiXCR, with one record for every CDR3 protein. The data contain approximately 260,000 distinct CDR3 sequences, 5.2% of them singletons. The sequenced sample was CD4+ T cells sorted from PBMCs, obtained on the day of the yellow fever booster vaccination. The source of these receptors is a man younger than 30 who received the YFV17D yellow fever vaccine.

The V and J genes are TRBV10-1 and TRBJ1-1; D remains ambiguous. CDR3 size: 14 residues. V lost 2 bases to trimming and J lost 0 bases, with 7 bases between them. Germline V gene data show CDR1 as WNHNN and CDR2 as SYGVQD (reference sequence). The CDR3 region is CASSEGKMNTEAFF. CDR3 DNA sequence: TGCGCCAGCAGTGAGGGGAAAATGAACACTGAAGCTTTCTTT.

The CDR3 DNA is TGTGCCAGCAGCTACCGAGCTCAGGGGGCGCTCCCTAACTATGGCTACACCTTC. It codes for CASSYRAQGALPNYGYTF. This chain connects TRBV21-1 to TRBJ1-2; the D call in the table, TRBD1, was not verified against the DNA. TRBV21-1 is described as a pseudogene. The CDR3 extends over 18 amino acids.

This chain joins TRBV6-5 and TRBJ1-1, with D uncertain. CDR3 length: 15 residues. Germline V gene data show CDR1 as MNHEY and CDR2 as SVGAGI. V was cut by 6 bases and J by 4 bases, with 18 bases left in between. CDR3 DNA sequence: TGTGCCAGCAGCCCCGACGGAATTGAGGGCACTGAAGCTTTCTTT. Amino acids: CASSPDGIEGTEAFF.

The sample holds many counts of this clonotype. CDR3 DNA sequence: TGCAGTGCCGGAAGACTAGCGGGGGGTCGGGACAAAAACATTCAGTACTTC. Translated, it gives CSAGRLAGGRDKNIQYF. The chain is built from TRBV20-1 and TRBJ2-4; 13 positions agree with TRBD2. The V gene's germline CDR1 is DFQATT and CDR2 SNEGSKA (reference sequence). The length of the CDR3 is 17 residues. Trimming cost V 6 bases and J 3 bases; bases outside gene matches: 11.

CDR3 in amino acids: CSARDRVTGSTDTQYF. CDR3 coding DNA: TGCAGTGCTAGAGATCGGGTGACAGGGTCCACAGATACGCAGTATTTT. The V call is TRBV20-1, the J call TRBJ2-3; TRBD1 aligns across 7 bases. The CDR3 sequence is 16 residues long. V dropped 0 bases and J dropped 2; count of bases not matched to a gene: 8. The germline V gene encodes CDR1 DFQATT and CDR2 SNEGSKA (reference sequence).

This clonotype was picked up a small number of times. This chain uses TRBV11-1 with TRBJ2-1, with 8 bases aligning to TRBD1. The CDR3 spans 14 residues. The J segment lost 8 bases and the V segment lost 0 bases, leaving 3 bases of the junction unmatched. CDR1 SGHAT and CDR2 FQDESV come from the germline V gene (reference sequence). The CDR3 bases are TGTGCCAGCAGCTTAGCGCAGGGGGCGGATGAGCAGTTCTTC. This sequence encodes CASSLAQGADEQFF.

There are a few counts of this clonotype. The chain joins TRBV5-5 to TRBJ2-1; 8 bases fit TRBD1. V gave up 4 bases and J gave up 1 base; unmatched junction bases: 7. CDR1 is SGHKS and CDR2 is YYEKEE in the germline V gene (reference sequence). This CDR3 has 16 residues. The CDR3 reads CASSTPTGVSYNEQFF. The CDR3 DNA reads TGTGCCAGCAGCACCCCGACAGGGGTTTCCTACAATGAGCAGTTCTTC.

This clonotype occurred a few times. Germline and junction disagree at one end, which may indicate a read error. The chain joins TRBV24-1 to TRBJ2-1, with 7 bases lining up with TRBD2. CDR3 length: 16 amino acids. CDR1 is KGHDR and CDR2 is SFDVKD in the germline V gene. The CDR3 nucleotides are TGTGCCACCAGTGACCCAAGAGCGGGGTCCTTCAATGAGCAGTTCTTC. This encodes CATSDPRAGSFNEQFF.

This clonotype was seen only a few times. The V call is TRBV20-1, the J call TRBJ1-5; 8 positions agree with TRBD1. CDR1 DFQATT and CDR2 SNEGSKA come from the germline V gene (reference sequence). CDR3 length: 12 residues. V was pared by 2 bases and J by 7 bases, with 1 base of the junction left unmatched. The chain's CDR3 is CSARQGAQPQHF. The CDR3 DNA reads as TGCAGTGCTAGACAGGGGGCCCAGCCCCAGCATTTT.

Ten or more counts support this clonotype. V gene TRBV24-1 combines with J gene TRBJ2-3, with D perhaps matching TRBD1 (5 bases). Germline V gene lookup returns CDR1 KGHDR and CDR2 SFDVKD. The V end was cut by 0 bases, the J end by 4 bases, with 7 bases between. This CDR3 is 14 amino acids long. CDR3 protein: CATSDLRGADTQYF. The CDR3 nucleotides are TGTGCCACCAGTGATTTGAGGGGCGCAGATACGCAGTATTTT.

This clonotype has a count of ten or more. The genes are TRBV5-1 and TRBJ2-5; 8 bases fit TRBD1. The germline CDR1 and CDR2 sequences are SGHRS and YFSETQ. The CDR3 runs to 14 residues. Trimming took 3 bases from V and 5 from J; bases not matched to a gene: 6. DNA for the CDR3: TGCGCCAGCAGCTCGACAGGGGTCGTGGAGACCCAGTACTTC. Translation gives CASSSTGVVETQYF. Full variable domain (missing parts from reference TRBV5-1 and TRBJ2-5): KAGVTQTPRYLIKTRGQQVTLSCSPISGHRSVSWYQQTPGQGLQFLFEYFSETQRNKGNFPGRFSGRQFSNSRSEMNVSTLELGDSALYLCASSSTGVVETQYFGPGTRLLVL.

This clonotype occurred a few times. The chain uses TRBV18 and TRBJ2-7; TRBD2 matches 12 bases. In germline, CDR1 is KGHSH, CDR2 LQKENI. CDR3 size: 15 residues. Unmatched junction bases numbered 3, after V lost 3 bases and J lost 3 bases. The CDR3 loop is CASSPSLAGGYEQYF. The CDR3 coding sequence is TGTGCCAGCTCACCGTCACTAGCGGGGGGCTACGAGCAGTACTTC.

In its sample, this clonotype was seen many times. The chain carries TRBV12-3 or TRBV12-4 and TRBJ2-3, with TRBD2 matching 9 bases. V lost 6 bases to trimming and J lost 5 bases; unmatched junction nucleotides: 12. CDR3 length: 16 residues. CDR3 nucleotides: TGTGCCAGCAGGGGGAAGATTAGCGGGGGAGGAGATACGCAGTATTTT. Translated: CASRGKISGGGDTQYF.

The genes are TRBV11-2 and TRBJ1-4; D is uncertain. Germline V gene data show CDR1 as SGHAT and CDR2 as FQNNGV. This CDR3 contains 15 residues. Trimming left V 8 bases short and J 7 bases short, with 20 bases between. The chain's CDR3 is CASGSILGSGEKLFF. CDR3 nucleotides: TGTGCCAGCGGCTCCATCCTGGGCAGCGGTGAAAAACTGTTTTTT.

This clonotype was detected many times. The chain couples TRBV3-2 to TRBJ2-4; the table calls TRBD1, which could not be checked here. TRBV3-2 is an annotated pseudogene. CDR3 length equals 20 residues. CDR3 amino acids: CASSQARDREGLLAKNIQYF. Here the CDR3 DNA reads TGTGCCAGCAGCCAAGCCCGGGACAGGGAGGGATTACTAGCCAAAAACATTCAGTACTTC.

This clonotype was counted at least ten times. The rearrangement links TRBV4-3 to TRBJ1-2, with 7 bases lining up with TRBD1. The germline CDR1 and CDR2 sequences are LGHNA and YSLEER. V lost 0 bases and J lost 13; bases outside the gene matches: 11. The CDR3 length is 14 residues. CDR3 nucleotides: TGCGCCAGCAGCCAAGATAGAGGAGACAGGGTTGTCACCTTC. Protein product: CASSQDRGDRVVTF.

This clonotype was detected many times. The CDR3 nucleotides read TGCGCCAGCAGCTTGACTAGCGGGGACAATGAGCAGTTCTTC. Translation: CASSLTSGDNEQFF. This chain uses TRBV5-1 with TRBJ2-1, with 10 bases identical to TRBD2. Losses at the gene ends were 1 base for V and 5 bases for J; bases not matched to a gene: 0. Germline V gene lookup returns CDR1 SGHRS and CDR2 YFSETQ. This CDR3 has 14 residues.

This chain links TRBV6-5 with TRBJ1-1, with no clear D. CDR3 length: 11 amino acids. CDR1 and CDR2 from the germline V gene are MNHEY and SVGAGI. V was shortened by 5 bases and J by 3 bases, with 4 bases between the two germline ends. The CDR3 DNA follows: TGTGCCAGCAGTAAGGACACTGAAGCTTTCTTT. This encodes CASSKDTEAFF.